Listed here is a single T cell receptor beta chain. Total RNA, at least 6 micrograms per sample, was extracted from PBMCs. The data originate from a study of blood T cells in healthy people across ages. This CDR3 has 13 residues. Germline V gene data show CDR1 as SNHLY and CDR2 as FYNNEI. Trimming cost V 3 bases and J 8 bases, with 13 bases left between them. Primers used in a second PCR of about 7 to 11 cycles were a sample-barcoded 5' primer and a J-beta primer mix. TCRdb reprocessed the 5' RACE reads via MiXCR and lists one record per CDR3 protein. The table records roughly 730,000 distinct CDR3 sequences, roughly three fifths of them present only once.

The rearrangement joins TRBV2 to TRBJ1-2; weak D call: TRBD1 (5 bases). The sequence derives from a man in his forties or fifties in good health. The material sequenced was blood. The CDR3 DNA reads as TGTGCCAGCAGTGAGGGGCGGGGGTCAGGCTACACCTTC. The encoded protein is CASSEGRGSGYTF.